These T cell receptor beta chains were read from a single sample in a study of vaccination and CD4 T cells after COVID-19. These receptors are not linked to any known antigen. TCRdb re-called the PCR reads with MiXCR, one entry per CDR3 protein. The sample yields roughly 9,000 distinct CDR3 sequences, about 32% seen once. Specimen: CD4+ T cells from blood, cultured in vitro. The receptors shown here come from a human donor in good health. Each CDR3 is given with its conserved first and last residue. D genes are given only for firm matches. Clone size is shown for a subset of rows, as once, few, many or a class of expanded clone.

V gene,D gene,clone size,J gene,CDR3 protein,CDR3 DNA
TRBV6-2/TRBV6-3,-,few,TRBJ2-1,CASVGQRANNEQFF,TGTGCCAGCGTGGGGCAGCGGGCGAACAATGAGCAGTTCTTC
TRBV19,-,-,TRBJ1-5,CASSILSRDRQPQHF,TGTGCCAGTAGTATTTTAAGCAGGGATCGTCAGCCCCAGCATTTT
TRBV15,-,few,TRBJ2-2,CATTDQDETGELFF,TGTGCCACCACTGATCAGGACGAAACCGGGGAGCTGTTTTTT
TRBV12-3/TRBV12-4,-,-,TRBJ1-5,CASSLALYQPQHF,TGTGCCAGCAGTTTAGCGCTTTATCAGCCCCAGCATTTT
TRBV7-2,-,-,TRBJ2-1,CASSFFEEPFF,TGTGCCAGCAGCTTTTTTGAGGAGCCGTTCTTC
TRBV21-1,-,-,TRBJ2-7,CASSKLATRGHEQYF,TGTGCCAGCAGCAAACTAGCGACTCGGGGGCACGAGCAGTACTTC
TRBV7-8,TRBD1,-,TRBJ2-2,CASGLQGAQNTGELFF,TGTGCCAGCGGCCTTCAGGGGGCGCAGAACACCGGGGAGCTGTTTTTT
TRBV7-3,-,few,TRBJ1-2,CASSLSGTGVYGYTF,TGTGCCAGCAGCTTAAGCGGGACCGGGGTATATGGCTACACCTTC
TRBV27,-,-,TRBJ2-6,CASSRRGSGANVLTF,TGTGCCAGCAGCCGGAGGGGCTCCGGGGCCAACGTCCTGACTTTC
TRBV6-1,-,few,TRBJ2-1,CASNALGLKQFF,TGTGCCAGCAACGCACTCGGATTAAAGCAGTTCTTC
TRBV5-6,-,-,TRBJ2-7,CASSLSPVYEQYF,TGTGCCAGCAGCTTATCCCCTGTCTACGAGCAGTACTTC
TRBV7-3,TRBD2,few,TRBJ2-3,CASSASPSGGTDTQYF,TGTGCCAGCAGCGCAAGCCCTAGCGGGGGCACAGATACGCAGTATTTT
TRBV7-2,-,-,TRBJ1-6,CASSLMAANSYNSPLHF,TGTGCCAGCAGCTTAATGGCAGCAAACTCCTATAATTCACCCCTCCACTTT
TRBV6-2/TRBV6-3,TRBD1,few,TRBJ2-1,CASSKRDRGTYNEQFF,TGTGCCAGCAGCAAACGCGACAGGGGGACCTACAATGAGCAGTTCTTC
TRBV4-1,-,few,TRBJ1-1,CASSRGGVLEAFF,TGCGCCAGCAGCCGGGGGGGGGTCCTTGAAGCTTTCTTT
TRBV5-8,TRBD1,-,TRBJ2-5,CASSPGTGEGETQYF,TGTGCCAGCAGCCCCGGGACAGGGGAAGGAGAGACCCAGTACTTC
TRBV20-1,-,-,TRBJ2-3,CSVPNKLLATDTQYF,TGCAGTGTCCCTAATAAGCTGTTAGCCACAGATACGCAGTATTTT
TRBV6-5,-,few,TRBJ1-1,CASSSQGLTEAFF,TGTGCCAGCAGTTCACAGGGTTTGACTGAAGCTTTCTTT
TRBV6-2/TRBV6-3,-,-,TRBJ2-2,CASSRTPGRTTGGELFF,TGTGCCAGCAGTAGGACTCCGGGACGGACTACAGGCGGGGAGCTGTTTTTT
TRBV30,-,-,TRBJ2-1,CAWRPYVGNEQFF,TGTGCCTGGAGACCGTACGTAGGCAATGAGCAGTTCTTC
TRBV5-4,TRBD2,few,TRBJ2-5,CASSLVGGWASGAQETQYF,TGTGCCAGCAGCTTGGTCGGGGGGTGGGCTAGCGGAGCTCAAGAGACCCAGTACTTC
TRBV7-6,-,few,TRBJ2-3,CASSFSDTQYF,TGTGCCAGCAGCTTCTCGGATACGCAGTATTTT
TRBV12-3/TRBV12-4,-,-,TRBJ2-7,CASSMGPNYEQYF,TGTGCCAGCAGTATGGGGCCAAACTACGAGCAGTACTTC
TRBV5-8,TRBD1,-,TRBJ2-7,CASARDRGLEQYF,TGTGCCAGTGCCCGGGACAGGGGGCTCGAGCAGTACTTC
TRBV6-5,TRBD2,-,TRBJ2-1,CASSYSSTSGPLNEQFF,TGTGCCAGCAGTTACTCGAGTACTAGCGGGCCCCTCAATGAGCAGTTCTTC
TRBV11-1,TRBD1,few,TRBJ2-5,CASSRDRLGETQYF,TGTGCCAGCAGCCGGGACAGATTAGGGGAGACCCAGTACTTC
TRBV24-1,-,-,TRBJ2-1,CATSEGGLKGQFF,TGTGCCACCAGTGAGGGTGGACTTAAGGGGCAGTTCTTC
TRBV19,TRBD2,-,TRBJ2-4,CASSIAREGDIQYF,TGTGCCAGTAGTATAGCCAGGGAGGGTGACATTCAGTACTTC
TRBV10-3,-,medium-sized,TRBJ2-4,CATKAGLGENIQYF,TGTGCCACCAAGGCAGGGTTAGGTGAAAACATTCAGTACTTC
TRBV6-5,-,once,TRBJ1-4,CASSYSTTLPLTNEKLFF,TGTGCCAGCAGTTACTCGACCACTCTCCCCCTAACTAATGAAAAACTGTTTTTT
TRBV20-1,TRBD1,-,TRBJ2-1,CSAIRDSGFPYNEQFF,TGCAGTGCTATTAGGGACAGCGGATTTCCATACAATGAGCAGTTCTTC
TRBV3-1,-,-,TRBJ1-5,CASSHGGRGNQPQHF,TGTGCCAGCAGCCATGGGGGAAGAGGGAATCAGCCCCAGCATTTT
TRBV19,-,-,TRBJ1-5,CASSIAHSDQPQHF,TGTGCCAGTAGTATCGCGCATAGCGATCAGCCCCAGCATTTT
TRBV25-1,-,-,TRBJ1-1,CASFHEGEAFF,TGTGCCAGCTTCCATGAGGGAGAAGCTTTCTTT
TRBV7-3,-,-,TRBJ2-1,CASSLGTSYNEQFF,TGTGCCAGCAGCCTGGGGACGTCCTACAATGAGCAGTTCTTC
TRBV27,-,-,TRBJ2-5,CASSFRWGETQYF,TGTGCCAGCAGTTTTCGCTGGGGAGAGACCCAGTACTTC
TRBV27,TRBD1,few,TRBJ2-7,CASRWGTGIFEQYF,TGTGCCAGCAGATGGGGGACAGGGATTTTCGAGCAGTACTTC
TRBV5-1,TRBD1,-,TRBJ2-6,CASSPGGASGANVLTF,TGCGCCAGCAGTCCAGGGGGCGCATCTGGGGCCAACGTCCTGACTTTC
TRBV20-1,-,-,TRBJ1-5,CSARWGRFRGNQPQHF,TGCAGTGCTAGATGGGGACGTTTTCGGGGCAATCAGCCCCAGCATTTT
TRBV20-1,-,-,TRBJ2-5,CSANPSRAGHETQYF,TGCAGTGCTAACCCCTCGAGAGCGGGTCACGAGACCCAGTACTTC
TRBV20-1,TRBD2,-,TRBJ2-1,CSARDRGGPKNEQFF,TGCAGTGCTAGAGATAGGGGAGGGCCGAAAAATGAGCAGTTCTTC
TRBV19,TRBD1,-,TRBJ1-5,CASSWGTVSQPQHF,TGTGCCAGTAGCTGGGGGACAGTAAGTCAGCCCCAGCATTTT
TRBV7-6,-,few,TRBJ2-3,CASSFSSTDTQYF,TGTGCCAGCAGCTTTTCGTCGACCGATACGCAGTATTTT
TRBV7-9,-,-,TRBJ2-1,CASSLWTGFGNEQFF,TGTGCCAGCAGCTTATGGACGGGGTTTGGAAATGAGCAGTTCTTC
TRBV20-1,-,-,TRBJ2-1,CSTDPRLVNSGEQFF,TGCAGTACAGACCCCAGGCTAGTTAATAGTGGTGAGCAGTTCTTC
TRBV7-7,TRBD2,few,TRBJ2-7,CASSLGGQVAGGPCYEQYF,TGTGCTAGCAGCTTAGGTGGGCAGGTGGCGGGAGGGCCGTGTTACGAGCAGTACTTC
TRBV28,TRBD1,once,TRBJ1-2,CVSSPGQEGIYGYTF,TGTGTCAGCAGTCCGGGACAGGAAGGGATCTATGGCTACACCTTC
TRBV6-5,-,-,TRBJ2-5,CASSSAGFRETQYF,TGTGCCAGCAGTTCCGCGGGATTTAGAGAGACCCAGTACTTC
TRBV18,-,-,TRBJ1-5,CASSPRAGQGQPQHF,TGTGCCAGCTCTCCCAGGGCGGGACAAGGTCAGCCCCAGCATTTT
TRBV19,-,-,TRBJ2-3,CASSIVGTDTQYF,TGTGCCAGTAGTATAGTCGGCACAGATACGCAGTATTTT
TRBV7-9,-,-,TRBJ2-6,CASSLGSMRNVLTF,TGTGCCAGCAGCTTAGGGTCAATGCGAAACGTCCTGACTTTC
TRBV28,-,-,TRBJ1-1,CASSLSATEAFF,TGTGCCAGCAGTTTATCAGCCACTGAAGCTTTCTTT
TRBV19,TRBD2,-,TRBJ2-3,CASSTSGRTDTQYF,TGTGCCAGTAGTACTAGCGGCCGCACAGATACGCAGTATTTT